This is a list of T cell receptor beta chains from one sample in a study of OX40 agonist ivuxolimab in advanced cancers. Clones were sequenced by immunoSEQ multiplex PCR, and TCRdb holds only the in-frame ones, with some missing. Here the sample spans about 59,000 clones, under 90% being singletons. This sample comprised CD4+ or CD8+ T cells sorted from blood, obtained in a trial of the OX40 agonist ivuxolimab. The receptors were sampled from an adult with an advanced solid tumor such as melanoma, head and neck, liver or kidney cancer. The CDR3 runs from the conserved cysteine through the conserved F or W.

v_call,j_call,cdr3_aa
TRBV2,TRBJ2-7,CASRGGHEQYF
TRBV6-1,TRBJ1-5,CASSAVAEAGPQHF
TRBV7-3,TRBJ2-3,CASSSRQGSADTQYF
TRBV9,TRBJ1-2,CASSGLVGAGYTF
TRBV6-5,TRBJ2-4,CASSYSPRVGNIQYF
TRBV7-6,TRBJ2-2,CASSPHGKRTGELFF
TRBV11-2,TRBJ1-1,CASSSTGTGESEAFF
TRBV5-1,TRBJ1-1,CASSSSQGYAFF
TRBV19,TRBJ1-1,CASSLSAGGEAFF
TRBV29-1,TRBJ2-5,CSVPGAGETQYF
TRBV18,TRBJ2-5,CASSPEQTQYF
TRBV28,TRBJ1-1,CASRTTGPEAFF
TRBV28,TRBJ1-4,CASSSLPGDEGNNEKLFF
TRBV4-1,TRBJ1-2,CASSQVGGYGYTF
TRBV6-1,TRBJ2-1,CASSELHNEQFF
TRBV5-1,TRBJ1-2,CASSLDSLYGYTF
TRBV29-1,TRBJ2-7,CSVTLTGRHEQYF
TRBV2,TRBJ1-1,CASSPDREDSKAFF
TRBV28,TRBJ2-2,CASSPGGIGTGELFF
TRBV29-1,TRBJ1-1,CSVGQIPNTEAFF
TRBV2,TRBJ2-2,CASTGQGALGAGELFF
TRBV9,TRBJ2-7,CASSPGGGYEQYF